The subject of this entry is one TCR beta chain. Its target antigen remains unknown. The sample holds no much larger clone one base away, and base qualities are not on file. The library was generated by the immunoSEQ multiplex PCR assay. As for the original processing: To diagnose cytomegalovirus status from the catalog of TCR beta chain sequences, a statistical classification framework was built. In TCRdb, the immuneACCESS table is reduced to in-frame sequences with V and J assigned. These tables do not hold every clone; where another copy was compared, an unresolved V gene accounts for under half, and the others remain unexplained. V and J calls and clone size come straight from that table; D and trimming were deduced from the DNA. This sample gives some 130,000 clones in total; 85% to 90% of them show up just once. Of the sample, about 6.9% falls within the top ten clones. This entry belongs to a study of cytomegalovirus exposure and HLA in healthy donors (dated by TCRdb to 2016 to 2017). Some background on the complete study: The approximately 710 repertoires of the first cohort and the roughly 120 validation repertoires were produced on the same platform, according to a later analysis. The aim of the study was to test whether cataloging public T cell receptors could identify signatures of past pathogen exposure. Along with the approximately 650-subject first cohort, a separate validation cohort of over 90 different subjects was used. High-throughput TCR immunosequencing, statistical association of individual TCRs with disease status, and machine learning were combined to predict cytomegalovirus infection status. What the work shows at the level of the full study, not this receptor alone: Of the cluster scores, roughly 95% were above 0 in a later analysis, which found that TCRs clustered in the first cohort also tended to co-occur in the 120 validation repertoires. The validation cohort had no HLA typing available for a later analysis, so co-occurrence within that cohort was assessed over all 120 or so repertoires. A few of the identified cytomegalovirus-associated TCR beta chains were confirmed in vitro to be specific for cytomegalovirus antigens. The classifier was reported to diagnose cytomegalovirus status with high specificity and sensitivity in both the original cohort and the validation cohort. Across donors, most TCR sequences were observed very rarely, whereas some public TCRs were present in many individuals. The authors suggested that the approach could potentially be extended to other disease states and immunological phenotypes. The study gave a list of under 200 TCR beta chains associated with cytomegalovirus.

The donors were included in the validation cohort of roughly 130 subjects, a group kept apart from the approximately 650-subject first cohort. From the cysteine through the phenylalanine, the CDR3 covers 16 amino acids. The only DNA kept is the CDR3, 48 bases in frame from the first base. Via the germline V gene, CDR1 is SQVTM and CDR2 ANQGSEA. Trimming takes 4 bases from V and 3 bases from J, and the germline ends sit 19 bases apart. The rearrangement joined TRBV29-1 to TRBJ1-3; TRBD1 could be the D gene, as 5 bases match. The source material was PBMCs. The TCR originated in a woman between 18 and 29 years old in good health and CMV-seropositive. The sequenced DNA is TGCAGCGTTGTTCTCTTCGGGCAGGGCGTTGGAAACACCATATATTTT. The translation is CSVVLFGQGVGNTIYF.